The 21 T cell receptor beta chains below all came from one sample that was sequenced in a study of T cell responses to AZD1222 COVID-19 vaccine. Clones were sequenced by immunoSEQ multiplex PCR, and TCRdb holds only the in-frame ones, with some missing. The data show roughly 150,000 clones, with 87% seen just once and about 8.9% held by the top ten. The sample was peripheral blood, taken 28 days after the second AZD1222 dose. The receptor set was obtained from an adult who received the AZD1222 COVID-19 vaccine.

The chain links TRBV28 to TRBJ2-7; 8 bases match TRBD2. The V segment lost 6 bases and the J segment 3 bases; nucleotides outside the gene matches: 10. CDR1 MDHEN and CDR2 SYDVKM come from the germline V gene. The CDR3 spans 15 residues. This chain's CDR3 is CASRDSGLVDYEQYF. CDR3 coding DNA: TGTGCCAGCAGGGACTCGGGACTAGTCGACTACGAGCAGTACTTC.

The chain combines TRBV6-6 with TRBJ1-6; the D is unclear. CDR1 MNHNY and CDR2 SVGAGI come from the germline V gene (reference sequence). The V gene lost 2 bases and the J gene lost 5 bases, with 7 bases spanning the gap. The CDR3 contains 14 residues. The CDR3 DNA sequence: TGTGCCAGCAGTTACAGCGCGGATAATTCACCCCTCCACTTT. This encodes CASSYSADNSPLHF.

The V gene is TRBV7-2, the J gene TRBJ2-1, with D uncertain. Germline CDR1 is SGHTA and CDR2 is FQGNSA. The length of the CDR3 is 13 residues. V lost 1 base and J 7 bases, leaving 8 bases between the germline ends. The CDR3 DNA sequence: TGTGCCAGCAGCTTAGGGGTCCCAAATGAGCAGTTCTTC. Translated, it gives CASSLGVPNEQFF. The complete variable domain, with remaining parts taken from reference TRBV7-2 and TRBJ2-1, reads GAGVSQSPSNKVTEKGKDVELRCDPISGHTALYWYRQSLGQGLEFLIYFQGNSAPDKSGLPSDRFSAERTGGSVSTLTIQRTQQEDSAVYLCASSLGVPNEQFFGPGTRLTVL.

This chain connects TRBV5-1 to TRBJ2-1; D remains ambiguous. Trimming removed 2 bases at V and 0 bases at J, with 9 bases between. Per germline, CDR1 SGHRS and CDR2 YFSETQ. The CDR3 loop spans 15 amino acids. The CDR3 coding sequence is TGCGCCAGCAGCTTAGACGGCAGCTCCTACAATGAGCAGTTCTTC. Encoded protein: CASSLDGSSYNEQFF.

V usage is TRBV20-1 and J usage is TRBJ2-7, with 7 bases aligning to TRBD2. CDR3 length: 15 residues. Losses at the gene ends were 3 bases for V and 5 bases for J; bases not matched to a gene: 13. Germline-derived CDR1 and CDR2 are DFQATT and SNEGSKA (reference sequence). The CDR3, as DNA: TGCAGTGCTAGTTTTAGCGGGTGGGGTCGGCACGAGCAGTACTTC. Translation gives CSASFSGWGRHEQYF.

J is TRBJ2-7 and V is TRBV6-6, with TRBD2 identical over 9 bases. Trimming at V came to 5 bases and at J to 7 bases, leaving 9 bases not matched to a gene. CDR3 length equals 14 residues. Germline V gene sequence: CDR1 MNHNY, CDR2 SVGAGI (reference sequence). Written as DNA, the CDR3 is TGTGCCAGCAGTCCTAGGATAGGACTAGCGGAGCAGTACTTC. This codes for CASSPRIGLAEQYF.

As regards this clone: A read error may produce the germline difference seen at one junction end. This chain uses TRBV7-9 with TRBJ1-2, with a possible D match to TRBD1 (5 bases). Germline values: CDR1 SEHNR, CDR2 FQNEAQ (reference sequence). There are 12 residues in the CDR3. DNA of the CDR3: TGTGCCAGCAGCTCGGCGGGGACGGGCAAGTCCTTC. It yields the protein CASSSAGTGKSF. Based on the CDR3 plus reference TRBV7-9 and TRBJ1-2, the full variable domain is DTGVSQNPRHKITKRGQNVTFRCDPISEHNRLYWYRQTLGQGPEFLTYFQNEAQLEKSRLLSDRFSAERPKGSFSTLEIQRTEQGDSAMYLCASSSAGTGKSFGSGTRLTVV.

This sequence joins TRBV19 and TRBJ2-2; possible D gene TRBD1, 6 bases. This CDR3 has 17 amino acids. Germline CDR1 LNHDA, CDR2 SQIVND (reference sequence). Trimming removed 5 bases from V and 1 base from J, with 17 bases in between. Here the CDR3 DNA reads TGTGCCAGTAGTGCACAGGGTATCCACCGGAACACCGGGGAGCTGTTTTTT. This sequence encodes CASSAQGIHRNTGELFF.

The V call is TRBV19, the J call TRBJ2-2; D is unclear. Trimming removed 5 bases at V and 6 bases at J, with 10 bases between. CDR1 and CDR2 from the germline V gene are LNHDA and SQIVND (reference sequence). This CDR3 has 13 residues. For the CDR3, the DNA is TGTGCCAGTAGTCTCGGCAGGCCCGGGGAGCTGTTTTTT. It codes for CASSLGRPGELFF.

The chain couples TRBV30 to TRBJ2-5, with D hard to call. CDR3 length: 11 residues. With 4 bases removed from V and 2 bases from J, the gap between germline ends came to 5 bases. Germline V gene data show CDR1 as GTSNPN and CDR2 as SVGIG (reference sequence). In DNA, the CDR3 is TGTGCCTGGACAGTACAAGAGACCCAGTACTTC. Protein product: CAWTVQETQYF. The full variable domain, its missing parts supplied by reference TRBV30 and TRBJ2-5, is SQTIHQWPATLVQPVGSPLSLECTVEGTSNPNLYWYRQAAGRGLQLLFYSVGIGQISSEVPQNLSASRPQDRQFILSSKKLLLSDSGFYLCAWTVQETQYFGPGTRLLVL.

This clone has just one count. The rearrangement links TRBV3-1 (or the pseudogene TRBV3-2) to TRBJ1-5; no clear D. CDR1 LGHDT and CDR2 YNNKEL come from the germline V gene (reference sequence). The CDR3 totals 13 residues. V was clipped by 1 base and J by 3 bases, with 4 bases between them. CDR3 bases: TGTGCCAGCAGCCAAGTTCCCAATCAGCCCCAGCATTTT. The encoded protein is CASSQVPNQPQHF.

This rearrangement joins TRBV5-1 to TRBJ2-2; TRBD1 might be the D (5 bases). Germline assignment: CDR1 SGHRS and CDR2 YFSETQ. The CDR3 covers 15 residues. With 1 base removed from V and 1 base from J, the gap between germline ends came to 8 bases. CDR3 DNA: TGCGCCAGCAGCTTGTTACAGGAGAACACCGGGGAGCTGTTTTTT. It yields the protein CASSLLQENTGELFF.

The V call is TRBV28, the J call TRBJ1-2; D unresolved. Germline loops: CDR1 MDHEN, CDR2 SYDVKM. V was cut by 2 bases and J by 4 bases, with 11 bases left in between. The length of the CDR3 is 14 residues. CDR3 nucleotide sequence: TGTGCCAGCAGTTTACAGGCGATGGGCTATGGCTACACCTTC. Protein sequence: CASSLQAMGYGYTF.

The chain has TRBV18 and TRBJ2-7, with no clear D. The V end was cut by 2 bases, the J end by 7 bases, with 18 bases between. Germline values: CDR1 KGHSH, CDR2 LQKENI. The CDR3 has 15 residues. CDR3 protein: CASSPFASAESEQYF. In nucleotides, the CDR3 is TGTGCCAGCTCACCATTTGCCAGCGCCGAGAGTGAGCAGTACTTC.

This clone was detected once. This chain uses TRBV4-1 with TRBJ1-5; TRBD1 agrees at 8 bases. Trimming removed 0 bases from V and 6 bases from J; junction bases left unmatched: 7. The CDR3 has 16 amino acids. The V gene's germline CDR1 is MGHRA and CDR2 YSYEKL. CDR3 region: CASSQDLDRVGQPQHF. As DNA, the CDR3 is TGCGCCAGCAGCCAAGATCTGGACAGGGTGGGTCAGCCCCAGCATTTT.

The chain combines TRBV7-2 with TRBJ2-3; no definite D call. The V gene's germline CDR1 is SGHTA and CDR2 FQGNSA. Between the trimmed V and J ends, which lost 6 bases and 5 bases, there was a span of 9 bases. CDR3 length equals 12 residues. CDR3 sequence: CASSQGLDTQYF. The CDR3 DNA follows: TGTGCCAGCAGTCAAGGGTTAGATACGCAGTATTTT. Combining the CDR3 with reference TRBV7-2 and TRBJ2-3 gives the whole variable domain GAGVSQSPSNKVTEKGKDVELRCDPISGHTALYWYRQSLGQGLEFLIYFQGNSAPDKSGLPSDRFSAERTGGSVSTLTIQRTQQEDSAVYLCASSQGLDTQYFGPGTRLTVL.

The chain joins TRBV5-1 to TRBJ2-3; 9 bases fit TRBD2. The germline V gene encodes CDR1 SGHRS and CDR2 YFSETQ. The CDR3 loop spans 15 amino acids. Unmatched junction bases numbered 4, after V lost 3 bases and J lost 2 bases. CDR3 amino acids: CASSSTSGTTDTQYF. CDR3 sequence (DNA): TGCGCCAGCAGCTCGACTAGCGGAACCACAGATACGCAGTATTTT.

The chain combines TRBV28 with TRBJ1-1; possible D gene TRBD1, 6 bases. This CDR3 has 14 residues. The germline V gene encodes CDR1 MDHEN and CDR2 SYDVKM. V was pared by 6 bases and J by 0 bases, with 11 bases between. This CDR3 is CASRPGTLNTEAFF. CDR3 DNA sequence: TGTGCCAGCAGACCCGGGACATTGAACACTGAAGCTTTCTTT. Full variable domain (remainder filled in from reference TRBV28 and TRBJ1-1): DVKVTQSSRYLVKRTGEKVFLECVQDMDHENMFWYRQDPGLGLRLIYFSYDVKMKEKGDIPEGYSVSREKKERFSLILESASTNQTSMYLCASRPGTLNTEAFFGQGTRLTVV.

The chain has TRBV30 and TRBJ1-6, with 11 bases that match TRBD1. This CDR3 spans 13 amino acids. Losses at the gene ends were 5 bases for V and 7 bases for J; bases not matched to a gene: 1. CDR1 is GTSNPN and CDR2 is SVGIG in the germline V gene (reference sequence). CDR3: CAWGQGANSPLHF. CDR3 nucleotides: TGTGCCTGGGGACAGGGGGCAAATTCACCCCTCCACTTT. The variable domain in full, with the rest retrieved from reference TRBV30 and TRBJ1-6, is SQTIHQWPATLVQPVGSPLSLECTVEGTSNPNLYWYRQAAGRGLQLLFYSVGIGQISSEVPQNLSASRPQDRQFILSSKKLLLSDSGFYLCAWGQGANSPLHFGNGTRLTVT.

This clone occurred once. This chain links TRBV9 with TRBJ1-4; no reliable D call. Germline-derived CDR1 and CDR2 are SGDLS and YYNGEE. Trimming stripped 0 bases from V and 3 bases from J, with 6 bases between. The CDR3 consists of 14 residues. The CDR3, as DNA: TGTGCCAGCAGCGTAGGTGGGTCTAATGAAAAACTGTTTTTT. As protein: CASSVGGSNEKLFF.

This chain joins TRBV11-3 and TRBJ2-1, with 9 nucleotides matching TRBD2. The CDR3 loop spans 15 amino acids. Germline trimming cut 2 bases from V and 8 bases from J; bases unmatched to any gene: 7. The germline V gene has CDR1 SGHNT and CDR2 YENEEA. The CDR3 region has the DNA TGTGCCAGCAGCTTAAGTCCTAGCGGGAAGGATGAGCAGTTCTTC. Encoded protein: CASSLSPSGKDEQFF. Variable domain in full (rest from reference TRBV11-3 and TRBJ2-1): EAGVVQSPRYKIIEKKQPVAFWCNPISGHNTLYWYLQNLGQGPELLIRYENEEAVDDSQLPKDRFSAERLKGVDSTLKIQPAELGDSAVYLCASSLSPSGKDEQFFGPGTRLTVL.